The 21 T cell receptor beta chains below were found in one sample sequenced in a study of shared clonotypes between healthy human individuals. The repertoire was sequenced with immunoSEQ multiplex PCR; TCRdb's copy has only in-frame clones and lacks some. The sample holds about 580,000 clones, nearly 98% seen once. CD45RO-negative, CCR7-selected cells formed the naive CD8 fraction, which excluded terminally differentiated effector memory CD45RA+ cells. The sample was naive CD8+ T cells sorted from blood. These TCRs come from a young man in good health.

The genes are TRBV5-1 and TRBJ2-7, with no clear D. V was trimmed by 4 bases and J by 0 bases, leaving 2 bases between them. This CDR3 has 11 residues. Germline V gene sequence: CDR1 SGHRS, CDR2 YFSETQ. CDR3 bases: TGCGCCAGCAGCCCCTCCTACGAGCAGTACTTC. Its translation is CASSPSYEQYF.

The chain combines TRBV7-9 with TRBJ1-5; TRBD1 is a possible D gene (5 bases). V was shortened by 3 bases and J by 7 bases, with 10 bases between the two germline ends. CDR3 size: 13 residues. Germline V gene data show CDR1 as SEHNR and CDR2 as FQNEAQ (reference sequence). The CDR3 DNA reads as TGTGCCAGCAGCTTCCCAGGGTCCCAGCCCCAGCATTTT. It is translated as CASSFPGSQPQHF.

The chain employs TRBV7-9 and TRBJ2-3; 8 nucleotides match TRBD2. With V trimmed by 5 bases and J by 2 bases, 15 bases remained unmatched. This CDR3 comprises 18 residues. CDR1 and CDR2 from the germline V gene are SEHNR and FQNEAQ (reference sequence). In DNA, the CDR3 is TGTGCCAGCAGCACCCCTTGGATAGCGGGGATTAACACAGATACGCAGTATTTT. It is translated as CASSTPWIAGINTDTQYF.

This clone was counted once. J is TRBJ1-1 and V is TRBV4-1; 9 bases align to TRBD1. The CDR3 sequence is 17 residues long. CDR1 MGHRA and CDR2 YSYEKL come from the germline V gene. After removal of 2 bases from V and 0 bases from J, the junction contained 7 bases not matched to a gene. CDR3 protein: CASSQPGQGRMNTEAFF. The CDR3 DNA sequence: TGCGCCAGCAGCCAACCGGGACAGGGTCGTATGAACACTGAAGCTTTCTTT.

V gene TRBV27 combines with J gene TRBJ1-2; TRBD1 might be the D (5 bases). Germline loops: CDR1 MNHEY, CDR2 SMNVEV (reference sequence). V was pared by 7 bases and J by 0 bases, with 9 bases between. This CDR3 has 13 amino acids. CDR3 nucleotides: TGTGCCAGCACTGGGGGATCTAACTATGGCTACACCTTC. Translating it yields CASTGGSNYGYTF.

The chain couples TRBV19 to TRBJ1-1; perhaps TRBD1 as D (6 bases). The CDR3 runs to 14 residues. Trimming took off 6 bases at V and 5 bases at J, with 16 bases between the two ends. The germline CDR1 and CDR2 sequences are LNHDA and SQIVND (reference sequence). CDR3 in DNA: TGTGCCAGTAGCAGACCCTATACAGGGACTGAAGCTTTCTTT. Translating it yields CASSRPYTGTEAFF.

The rearrangement uses TRBV4-1 and TRBJ2-7; 8 bases agree with TRBD1. Trimming removed 4 bases from V and 3 bases from J; junction bases left unmatched: 8. CDR1 and CDR2 from the germline V gene are MGHRA and YSYEKL. There are 15 residues in the CDR3. CDR3 region: CASSLRTGKVYEQYF. The CDR3 DNA reads TGCGCCAGCAGCCTCCGGACAGGGAAGGTCTACGAGCAGTACTTC.

The chain recombines TRBV27 with TRBJ2-3; D tentatively fits TRBD1 or TRBD2 (6 bases each). CDR1 and CDR2 from the germline V gene are MNHEY and SMNVEV (reference sequence). The CDR3 length is 16 residues. The germline V and J ends were trimmed by 1 base and 0 bases, with 11 bases remaining between them. The DNA for the CDR3 is TGTGCCAGCAGTTTATTTTCGGGGGCTAGCACAGATACGCAGTATTTT. Translation: CASSLFSGASTDTQYF.

This chain connects TRBV6-4 to TRBJ2-1; TRBD2 matches at 10 bases. CDR3 length: 15 residues. Germline V CDR1 and CDR2: MRHNA, SNTAGT. Trimming removed 2 bases from V and 9 bases from J; junction bases left unmatched: 7. The CDR3 region has the DNA TGTGCCAGCAGTGACCCGGCTAGCGGGAGACTTGAGCAGTTCTTC. Translating it yields CASSDPASGRLEQFF.

The chain uses TRBV7-9 and TRBJ1-2; a possible D gene is TRBD1 (5 bases). CDR3 length equals 12 residues. Germline V gene lookup returns CDR1 SEHNR and CDR2 FQNEAQ (reference sequence). The V end was cut by 6 bases, the J end by 4 bases, with 9 bases between. DNA of the CDR3: TGTGCCAGCAGGGGGCAGATCTATGGCTACACCTTC. Protein product: CASRGQIYGYTF.

The CDR3 is CASSLWTGGYEQYF. The CDR3 DNA follows: TGCGCCAGCAGCCTCTGGACAGGGGGTTACGAGCAGTACTTC. The chain has TRBV5-1 and TRBJ2-7; the match to TRBD1 covers 10 bases. Germline loops: CDR1 SGHRS, CDR2 YFSETQ. With V trimmed by 4 bases and J by 4 bases, 5 bases remained unmatched. The CDR3 covers 14 residues.

Here the CDR3 DNA reads TGTGCCAGCAGCCAATCAGGCGCCTACGAGCAGTACTTC. Translation gives CASSQSGAYEQYF. The rearrangement uses TRBV16 and TRBJ2-7; D is ambiguous. Looked up from germline, CDR1 is KGHSY and CDR2 is FQNENV. CDR3 length: 13 residues. V lost 0 bases, J lost 2 bases, and 5 bases lay in between.

The chain has TRBV28 and TRBJ2-3; 11 bases line up with TRBD2. There are 19 residues in the CDR3. Germline V CDR1 and CDR2: MDHEN, SYDVKM. The V gene end was trimmed by 6 bases and the J gene end by 0 bases; junction bases not matched to a gene: 14. The CDR3 DNA follows: TGTGCCAGCAGCCTCTTTCCCCTGACTAGCGGGGACAGCACAGATACGCAGTATTTT. Protein product: CASSLFPLTSGDSTDTQYF.

The rearrangement links TRBV28 to TRBJ1-1, with 7 bases lining up with TRBD1. The V gene end was trimmed by 5 bases and the J gene end by 8 bases; junction bases not matched to a gene: 5. CDR1 is MDHEN, CDR2 SYDVKM, per germline. The CDR3 totals 12 residues. The DNA for the CDR3 is TGTGCCAGCAGTGCCACAGGGGAGGAAGCTTTCTTT. As protein: CASSATGEEAFF. The variable domain in full, with the rest retrieved from reference TRBV28 and TRBJ1-1, is DVKVTQSSRYLVKRTGEKVFLECVQDMDHENMFWYRQDPGLGLRLIYFSYDVKMKEKGDIPEGYSVSREKKERFSLILESASTNQTSMYLCASSATGEEAFFGQGTRLTVV.

V gene TRBV27 combines with J gene TRBJ2-3; 7 bases agree with TRBD2. Trimming took 2 bases from V and 4 from J; bases not matched to a gene: 6. The CDR3 is 15 residues long. Germline V gene lookup returns CDR1 MNHEY and CDR2 SMNVEV (reference sequence). The CDR3 loop reads CASSLGGSVADTQYF. As DNA, the CDR3 is TGTGCCAGCAGTTTAGGCGGGAGCGTGGCAGATACGCAGTATTTT.

This clone is a singleton in its sample. The chain is built from TRBV19 and TRBJ2-1; 11 positions agree with TRBD2. The germline V gene has CDR1 LNHDA and CDR2 SQIVND (reference sequence). Unmatched junction bases numbered 23, after V lost 6 bases and J lost 7 bases. CDR3 length: 20 amino acids. As DNA, the CDR3 is TGTGCCAGTAGCCCACCCTTTCAGGGGGCGCTACTAGCGGGAGTAAATGAGCAGTTCTTC. Its translation: CASSPPFQGALLAGVNEQFF.

The chain is built from TRBV27 and TRBJ2-7; no reliable D call. This CDR3 is built from 13 residues. Trimming shortened V by 6 bases and J by 3 bases, and 12 bases separated the two germline ends. In germline, CDR1 is MNHEY, CDR2 SMNVEV (reference sequence). CDR3 nucleotide sequence: TGTGCCAGCAGAGGTTTCTCGGGCTACGAGCAGTACTTC. Encoded protein: CASRGFSGYEQYF.

The chain links TRBV15 to TRBJ2-3; D is possibly TRBD1 (6 bases). Trimming pared 1 base from V and 3 bases from J, leaving 11 bases between. Germline assignment: CDR1 LNHNV and CDR2 YYDKDF (reference sequence). The CDR3 covers 15 residues. CDR3: CATSRGRQGTDTQYF. The CDR3 DNA is TGTGCCACCAGCAGAGGAAGGCAGGGGACAGATACGCAGTATTTT.

The chain couples TRBV6-1 to TRBJ1-1; tentatively, D is TRBD1 (5 bases). This CDR3 region has 17 residues. The V end lost 1 base, the J end lost 2 bases, and 17 bases lay between the germline ends. Germline-derived CDR1 and CDR2 are MNHNS and SASEGT. In DNA, the CDR3 is TGTGCCAGCAGTGAAGAATTATTGGAGGGGTTCAACACTGAAGCTTTCTTT. Translating it yields CASSEELLEGFNTEAFF.

This sequence joins TRBV9 and TRBJ2-3; D is perhaps TRBD2 (6 bases). The CDR3 contains 15 residues. CDR1 is SGDLS and CDR2 is YYNGEE in the germline V gene. V was shortened by 0 bases and J by 5 bases, with 13 bases between the two germline ends. DNA of the CDR3: TGTGCCAGCAGCGTAGCTGGACTATCGAAAGATACGCAGTATTTT. Amino acids: CASSVAGLSKDTQYF.

The CDR3 region is CASSPLGGISYEQYF. CDR3 nucleotide sequence: TGTGCCAGCAGCCCCCTTGGAGGGATCTCCTACGAGCAGTACTTC. The chain couples TRBV9 to TRBJ2-7, with D possibly TRBD2 on 6 matching bases. CDR3 length equals 15 residues. V lost 4 bases, J lost 0 bases, and 14 bases lay in between. The germline CDR1 and CDR2 sequences are SGDLS and YYNGEE.